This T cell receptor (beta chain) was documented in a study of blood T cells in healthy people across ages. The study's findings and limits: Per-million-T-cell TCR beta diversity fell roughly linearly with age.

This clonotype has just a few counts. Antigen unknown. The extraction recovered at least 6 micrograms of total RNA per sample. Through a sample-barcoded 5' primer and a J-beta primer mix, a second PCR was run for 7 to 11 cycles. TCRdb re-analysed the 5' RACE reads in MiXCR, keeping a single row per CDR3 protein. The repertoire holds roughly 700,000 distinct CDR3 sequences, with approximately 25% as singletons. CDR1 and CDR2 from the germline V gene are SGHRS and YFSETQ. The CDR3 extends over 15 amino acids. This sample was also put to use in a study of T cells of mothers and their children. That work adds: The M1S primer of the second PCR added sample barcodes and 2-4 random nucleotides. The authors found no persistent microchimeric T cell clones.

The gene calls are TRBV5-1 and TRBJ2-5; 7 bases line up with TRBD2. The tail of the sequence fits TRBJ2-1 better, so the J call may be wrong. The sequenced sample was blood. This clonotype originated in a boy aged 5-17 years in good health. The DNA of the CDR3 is TGCGCCAGCAGCCCCCTTGACGGGAGGACGGATGAGCAGTTCTTC. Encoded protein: CASSPLDGRTDEQFF.